A selection of T cell receptor beta chains follows, all from one sample in a study of memory CD4+ T cells and cytomegalovirus serostatus. Assay: immunoSEQ multiplex PCR; the TCRdb copy retains only in-frame clones and omits some. The sample has under 55,000 clones, about four fifths seen once. The sample comprised memory CD4+ T cells from blood. Source of these receptors: an adult in good health and CMV-seropositive. Each CDR3 is given with its conserved first and last residue. Each record gives: clone size, J gene, V gene, D gene, CDR3 protein, CDR3 DNA. The D gene is left open where the match is weak. A row's size may be missing; if present it is once, few, many or a size class.

clone_size: .; j_call: TRBJ2-6; v_call: TRBV28; d_call: .; cdr3_aa: CASSSLSSGANVLTF; cdr3_nt: TGTGCCAGCAGTTCTCTGAGCTCTGGGGCCAACGTCCTGACTTTC
clone_size: .; j_call: TRBJ2-5; v_call: TRBV28; d_call: .; cdr3_aa: CASSSPGDRPQETQYF; cdr3_nt: TGTGCCAGCAGTTCTCCGGGTGACAGGCCCCAAGAGACCCAGTACTTC
clone_size: .; j_call: TRBJ1-6; v_call: TRBV27; d_call: TRBD1; cdr3_aa: CASSLFGQGDNSPLHF; cdr3_nt: TGTGCCAGCAGTTTGTTCGGACAGGGAGATAATTCACCCCTCCACTTT
clone_size: .; j_call: TRBJ2-6; v_call: TRBV29-1; d_call: .; cdr3_aa: CSVGVGPTAISGANVLTF; cdr3_nt: TGCAGCGTTGGGGTCGGACCCACAGCCATCTCTGGGGCCAACGTCCTGACTTTC
clone_size: .; j_call: TRBJ1-2; v_call: TRBV12-5; d_call: .; cdr3_aa: CASGLEYYGYTF; cdr3_nt: TGTGCTAGTGGTTTGGAGTACTATGGCTACACCTTC
clone_size: .; j_call: TRBJ1-2; v_call: TRBV5-8; d_call: TRBD1; cdr3_aa: CASARTGNYGYTF; cdr3_nt: TGTGCCAGCGCCAGGACAGGGAACTATGGCTACACCTTC
clone_size: few; j_call: TRBJ2-2; v_call: TRBV6-5; d_call: .; cdr3_aa: CASSYSGTWGTGELFF; cdr3_nt: TGTGCCAGCAGTTACTCGGGAACCTGGGGGACCGGGGAGCTGTTTTTT
clone_size: .; j_call: TRBJ1-6; v_call: TRBV11-2; d_call: .; cdr3_aa: CASSSTGNSPLHF; cdr3_nt: TGTGCCAGCAGCTCAACAGGCAATTCACCCCTCCACTTT
clone_size: .; j_call: TRBJ2-5; v_call: TRBV7-6; d_call: .; cdr3_aa: CASSLGQLETQYF; cdr3_nt: TGTGCCAGCAGCTTAGGGCAGTTGGAGACCCAGTACTTC
clone_size: .; j_call: TRBJ2-5; v_call: TRBV18; d_call: .; cdr3_aa: CASSRDVQETQYF; cdr3_nt: TGTGCCAGCTCACGGGACGTCCAAGAGACCCAGTACTTC
clone_size: .; j_call: TRBJ2-3; v_call: TRBV27; d_call: .; cdr3_aa: CASSRPSTDTQYF; cdr3_nt: TGTGCCAGCAGTCGACCTAGCACAGATACGCAGTATTTT
clone_size: .; j_call: TRBJ1-6; v_call: TRBV14; d_call: .; cdr3_aa: CASSQVYGGNSPLHF; cdr3_nt: TGTGCCAGCAGCCAAGTATATGGGGGCAATTCACCCCTCCACTTT
clone_size: .; j_call: TRBJ2-7; v_call: TRBV4-1; d_call: .; cdr3_aa: CASSPRTEPYEQYF; cdr3_nt: TGCGCCAGCAGCCCCCGGACCGAGCCCTACGAGCAGTACTTC
clone_size: .; j_call: TRBJ1-6; v_call: TRBV7-2; d_call: TRBD1; cdr3_aa: CASSLIGGQGRSYNSPLHF; cdr3_nt: TGTGCCAGCAGCTTAATCGGGGGACAGGGAAGGTCCTATAATTCACCCCTCCACTTT
clone_size: .; j_call: TRBJ2-7; v_call: TRBV2; d_call: .; cdr3_aa: CASSGRANNYEQYF; cdr3_nt: TGTGCCAGCAGTGGCCGGGCCAATAACTACGAGCAGTACTTC
clone_size: once; j_call: TRBJ2-2; v_call: TRBV4-2; d_call: TRBD1; cdr3_aa: CASGGQGGTGELFF; cdr3_nt: TGTGCCAGTGGAGGACAGGGGGGAACCGGGGAGCTGTTTTTT
clone_size: .; j_call: TRBJ2-5; v_call: TRBV15; d_call: .; cdr3_aa: CATSRDARGEETQYF; cdr3_nt: TGTGCCACCAGCAGAGATGCCAGGGGGGAGGAGACCCAGTACTTC
clone_size: .; j_call: TRBJ1-5; v_call: TRBV19; d_call: TRBD1; cdr3_aa: CASSILDRGYQPQHF; cdr3_nt: TGTGCCAGTAGTATACTCGACAGGGGGTACCAGCCCCAGCATTTT
clone_size: .; j_call: TRBJ2-1; v_call: TRBV5-1; d_call: .; cdr3_aa: CASSGGPGGPYNEQFF; cdr3_nt: TGCGCCAGCAGCGGAGGCCCAGGAGGGCCCTACAATGAGCAGTTCTTC
clone_size: few; j_call: TRBJ2-6; v_call: TRBV19; d_call: TRBD1; cdr3_aa: CASSMRTGYSGANVLTF; cdr3_nt: TGTGCCAGTAGTATGAGGACAGGCTACTCTGGGGCCAACGTCCTGACTTTC
clone_size: .; j_call: TRBJ2-3; v_call: TRBV7-2; d_call: .; cdr3_aa: CASNPGPSAHTQYF; cdr3_nt: TGTGCCAGCAATCCGGGACCTAGCGCCCATACGCAGTATTTT
clone_size: .; j_call: TRBJ2-1; v_call: TRBV5-8; d_call: TRBD1; cdr3_aa: CASSDEQGRYYNEQFF; cdr3_nt: TGTGCCAGCAGCGACGAACAGGGGCGCTACTACAATGAGCAGTTCTTC
clone_size: .; j_call: TRBJ2-7; v_call: TRBV5-6; d_call: .; cdr3_aa: CASSLVGPYEQYF; cdr3_nt: TGTGCCAGCAGCTTAGTAGGGCCCTACGAGCAGTACTTC
clone_size: once; j_call: TRBJ2-5; v_call: TRBV2; d_call: TRBD2; cdr3_aa: CASRETSGGPETQYF; cdr3_nt: TGTGCCAGCAGGGAGACTAGCGGGGGGCCGGAGACCCAGTACTTC
clone_size: .; j_call: TRBJ1-5; v_call: TRBV21-1; d_call: .; cdr3_aa: CASPGGGRDDQPQHF; cdr3_nt: TGTGCCAGTCCTGGAGGAGGGAGGGACGATCAGCCCCAGCATTTT
clone_size: .; j_call: TRBJ2-4; v_call: TRBV27; d_call: .; cdr3_aa: CASSPRREGNKNIQYF; cdr3_nt: TGTGCCAGCAGTCCGCGACGAGAGGGGAACAAAAACATTCAGTACTTC
clone_size: .; j_call: TRBJ2-3; v_call: TRBV28; d_call: .; cdr3_aa: CASSLDLTNTDTQYF; cdr3_nt: TGTGCCAGCAGTTTAGACCTCACAAACACAGATACGCAGTATTTT
clone_size: .; j_call: TRBJ2-7; v_call: TRBV6-1; d_call: .; cdr3_aa: CASRDWLATYEQYF; cdr3_nt: TGTGCCAGCAGAGACTGGCTGGCTACCTACGAGCAGTACTTC
clone_size: .; j_call: TRBJ2-7; v_call: TRBV7-2; d_call: TRBD2; cdr3_aa: CASSLGLAGVRSYEQYF; cdr3_nt: TGTGCCAGCAGCTTGGGACTAGCGGGAGTAAGGTCCTACGAGCAGTACTTC
clone_size: .; j_call: TRBJ1-6; v_call: TRBV7-8; d_call: .; cdr3_aa: CASSYWQSPLHF; cdr3_nt: TGTGCCAGCAGCTACTGGCAATCACCCCTCCACTTT
clone_size: .; j_call: TRBJ2-3; v_call: TRBV11-3; d_call: .; cdr3_aa: CASSGGWRDTDTQYF; cdr3_nt: TGTGCCAGCAGCGGAGGTTGGCGGGACACAGATACGCAGTATTTT
clone_size: .; j_call: TRBJ2-3; v_call: TRBV11-2; d_call: .; cdr3_aa: CASSLEGQAGNTDTQYF; cdr3_nt: TGTGCCAGCAGCTTAGAAGGGCAGGCAGGAAACACAGATACGCAGTATTTT
clone_size: .; j_call: TRBJ1-5; v_call: TRBV27; d_call: .; cdr3_aa: CASSPHRDFSNQPQHF; cdr3_nt: TGTGCCAGCAGTCCACACAGGGATTTTAGCAATCAGCCCCAGCATTTT
clone_size: .; j_call: TRBJ2-3; v_call: TRBV9; d_call: .; cdr3_aa: CASSATSTDTQYF; cdr3_nt: TGTGCCAGCAGCGCGACTAGCACAGATACGCAGTATTTT
clone_size: .; j_call: TRBJ2-3; v_call: TRBV2; d_call: TRBD2; cdr3_aa: CASRWTRTSTDTQYF; cdr3_nt: TGTGCCAGCAGGTGGACTAGGACTAGCACAGATACGCAGTATTTT
clone_size: .; j_call: TRBJ1-2; v_call: TRBV5-1; d_call: .; cdr3_aa: CASSLDHGYTF; cdr3_nt: TGCGCCAGCAGCTTGGACCATGGCTACACCTTC
clone_size: .; j_call: TRBJ2-1; v_call: TRBV29-1; d_call: .; cdr3_aa: CSVGLGAGHSYNEQFF; cdr3_nt: TGCAGCGTTGGTCTTGGAGCGGGACACTCCTACAATGAGCAGTTCTTC
clone_size: .; j_call: TRBJ1-1; v_call: TRBV6-5; d_call: .; cdr3_aa: CASSFAPGTSTEAFF; cdr3_nt: TGTGCCAGCAGTTTCGCTCCCGGGACAAGCACTGAAGCTTTCTTT
clone_size: .; j_call: TRBJ2-3; v_call: TRBV5-6; d_call: TRBD2; cdr3_aa: CASSLAGAYTDTQYF; cdr3_nt: TGTGCCAGCAGCTTAGCGGGGGCCTACACAGATACGCAGTATTTT
clone_size: .; j_call: TRBJ1-2; v_call: TRBV7-8; d_call: .; cdr3_aa: CASSPGSRGGYTF; cdr3_nt: TGTGCCAGCAGCCCAGGTTCCCGCGGTGGCTACACCTTC
clone_size: .; j_call: TRBJ2-3; v_call: TRBV5-4; d_call: TRBD2; cdr3_aa: CASSLDGLETDTQYF; cdr3_nt: TGTGCCAGCAGCTTGGACGGACTAGAAACAGATACGCAGTATTTT